The 20 T cell receptor beta chains given below trace back to one sample, sequenced in a study of response to subunit inactivated influenza vaccine. TCRdb analysed the RT-PCR reads with MiXCR anew, one entry per CDR3 protein. The repertoire holds around 490,000 distinct CDR3 sequences, with 6.5% to 8% as singletons. The sequencing used PBMCs from blood, collected about 24 months after vaccination. The receptors were sampled from a man aged 50-75 years who received an inactivated influenza vaccine.

This clonotype was detected a few times. J is TRBJ2-1 and V is TRBV5-6, with 8 bases that match TRBD1. From germline, CDR1 is SGHDT and CDR2 YYEEEE. After removal of 5 bases from V and 9 bases from J, the junction contained 13 bases not matched to a gene. The CDR3 length is 15 residues. CDR3 protein: CASSSTGGEYGEQFF. Here the CDR3 DNA reads TGTGCCAGCAGTTCTACAGGGGGTGAGTACGGTGAGCAGTTCTTC. The full variable domain, in which reference TRBV5-6 and TRBJ2-1 provide the parts outside the CDR3, is DAGVTQSPTHLIKTRGQQVTLRCSPKSGHDTVSWYQQALGQGPQFIFQYYEEEERQRGNFPDRFSGHQFPNYSSELNVNALLLGDSALYLCASSSTGGEYGEQFFGPGTRLTVL.

This clonotype was detected many times. The genes are TRBV5-1 and TRBJ2-3, with 7 bases fitting TRBD1. This CDR3 comprises 13 residues. Germline assignment: CDR1 SGHRS and CDR2 YFSETQ. V trimming: 7 bases; J trimming: 2 bases; junction bases outside the gene matches: 4. The CDR3 nucleotides read TGCGCCAGCTATACAGGGGACACAGATACGCAGTATTTT. Protein: CASYTGDTDTQYF.

This clonotype was observed at least ten times. V usage is TRBV7-6 and J usage is TRBJ2-1, with 12 nucleotides matching TRBD2. Germline CDR1 SGHVS, CDR2 FNYEAQ. The length of the CDR3 is 16 residues. J was trimmed by 4 bases and V by 5 bases; bases with no gene match: 6. CDR3 sequence: CASSQSLAGGYNEQFF. In DNA, the CDR3 is TGTGCCAGCAGCCAATCCCTAGCGGGGGGGTACAATGAGCAGTTCTTC.

This clonotype was detected many times. The V gene is TRBV6-5, the J gene TRBJ2-7; no reliable D call. The V end lost 0 bases, the J end lost 7 bases, and 16 bases lay between the germline ends. Germline CDR1 is MNHEY and CDR2 is SVGAGI. This CDR3 contains 15 residues. The CDR3 sequence: CASSYSMVNSYEQYF. CDR3 sequence (DNA): TGTGCCAGCAGTTACTCTATGGTTAACTCGTATGAGCAGTACTTC.

This clonotype was counted between two and nine times. The chain joins TRBV29-1 to TRBJ2-5; the D gene is possibly TRBD2 (6 bases). CDR1 is SQVTM, CDR2 ANQGSEA, per germline. V lost 7 bases and J lost 1, with 13 bases in between. This CDR3 has 13 amino acids. The CDR3 sequence: CSATTSSQETQYF. The CDR3 coding sequence is TGCAGCGCGACCACTAGCAGCCAAGAGACCCAGTACTTC.

The sample holds a few counts of this clonotype. The rearrangement uses TRBV20-1 and TRBJ2-7; unclear D gene. Germline V gene data show CDR1 as DFQATT and CDR2 as SNEGSKA (reference sequence). This CDR3 comprises 12 residues. CDR3 sequence: CSAISLANEQYF. Written as DNA, the CDR3 is TGCAGCGCAATCTCTTTAGCCAACGAGCAGTACTTC.

The rearrangement links TRBV7-2 to TRBJ1-2, with D tentatively TRBD1 (5 bases). Deletions cut 7 bases from V and 3 bases from J, with 12 bases between. Germline V gene sequence: CDR1 SGHTA, CDR2 FQGNSA. The CDR3 covers 13 residues. CDR3 in DNA: TGTGCCAGCAACCCCGGGGGGGACTATGGCTACACCTTC. This sequence encodes CASNPGGDYGYTF. The full variable domain, completed using reference TRBV7-2 and TRBJ1-2, is GAGVSQSPSNKVTEKGKDVELRCDPISGHTALYWYRQSLGQGLEFLIYFQGNSAPDKSGLPSDRFSAERTGGSVSTLTIQRTQQEDSAVYLCASNPGGDYGYTFGSGTRLTVV.

The chain recombines TRBV3-1 with TRBJ2-3; D not certain. In germline, CDR1 is LGHDT, CDR2 YNNKEL (reference sequence). V shed 0 bases and J shed 4 bases, with 14 bases lying between them. This CDR3 spans 16 amino acids. The CDR3 region has the DNA TGTGCCAGCAGCCAAGACCGGATCCCGAAGGCAGATACGCAGTATTTT. It codes for CASSQDRIPKADTQYF.

The rearrangement uses TRBV29-1 and TRBJ2-7, with 12 bases fitting TRBD2. The V segment lost 7 bases and the J segment 7 bases; nucleotides outside the gene matches: 11. Germline V gene lookup returns CDR1 SQVTM and CDR2 ANQGSEA. The CDR3 sequence is 14 residues long. CDR3 sequence: CSGLTSGRLGEQYF. In DNA form, the CDR3 reads TGCAGCGGTTTGACTAGCGGGAGATTAGGGGAGCAGTACTTC.

This clonotype was seen a handful of times. The chain joins TRBV20-1 to TRBJ2-2; D is ambiguous. V was clipped by 4 bases and J by 3 bases, with 3 bases between them. The CDR3 is made up of 11 amino acids. CDR1 is DFQATT and CDR2 is SNEGSKA in the germline V gene (reference sequence). DNA for the CDR3: TGCAGTGCTATGGACACCGGGGAGCTGTTTTTT. Its translation is CSAMDTGELFF.

This clonotype was seen a few times. The rearrangement links TRBV7-6 to TRBJ2-2; 7 bases line up with TRBD2. CDR3 length: 16 amino acids. Germline CDR1 is SGHVS and CDR2 is FNYEAQ. The V and J ends lost 2 bases and 7 bases, in that order; junction bases with no gene match: 10. The CDR3 spells CASSLTGAGAVGELFF. DNA of the CDR3: TGTGCCAGCAGCTTAACCGGCGCGGGAGCAGTCGGGGAGCTGTTTTTT.

This clonotype has ten or more counts. The V gene is TRBV20-1, the J gene TRBJ2-3, with D perhaps TRBD2 (6 bases). Trimming stripped 6 bases from V and 0 bases from J, with 13 bases between. This CDR3 has 14 amino acids. The germline CDR1 and CDR2 sequences are DFQATT and SNEGSKA (reference sequence). CDR3 protein: CSAPEAGSTDTQYF. CDR3 nucleotide sequence: TGCAGTGCCCCCGAGGCGGGAAGCACAGATACGCAGTATTTT.

The CDR3: CSVEYRLEETQYF. The CDR3 DNA reads as TGCAGCGTTGAGTACAGGCTGGAGGAGACCCAGTACTTC. The chain has TRBV29-1 and TRBJ2-5; possibly TRBD1 for D (5 bases). V was shortened by 3 bases and J by 5 bases, with 13 bases between the two germline ends. This CDR3 spans 13 amino acids. Germline V gene data show CDR1 as SQVTM and CDR2 as ANQGSEA.

This clonotype appeared a few times. This rearrangement joins TRBV12-3 or TRBV12-4 to TRBJ2-1; possible D gene TRBD1, 5 bases. Trimming removed 4 bases at V and 1 base at J, with 11 bases between. CDR3 length equals 15 residues. The CDR3 loop is CASSSQGVSYNEQFF. The CDR3 nucleotides are TGTGCCAGCAGTTCGCAGGGCGTTTCCTACAATGAGCAGTTCTTC.

The V and J genes are TRBV7-8 and TRBJ2-2, with D uncertain. Trimming removed 5 bases from V and 1 base from J, with 11 bases in between. Per the germline V gene, CDR1 is SGHVS and CDR2 is FQNEAQ. The CDR3 consists of 15 residues. Here the CDR3 reads CASSPGRRNTGELFF. The CDR3 DNA reads TGTGCCAGCAGCCCAGGACGAAGGAACACCGGGGAGCTGTTTTTT. The whole variable domain, remainder taken from reference TRBV7-8 and TRBJ2-2, is GAGVSQSPRYKVAKRGQDVALRCDPISGHVSLFWYQQALGQGPEFLTYFQNEAQLDKSGLPSDRFFAERPEGSVSTLKIQRTQQEDSAVYLCASSPGRRNTGELFFGEGSRLTVL.

This clonotype has only a few counts. The chain uses TRBV10-3 and TRBJ2-7; D is unresolved. Germline loops: CDR1 ENHRY, CDR2 SYGVKD. Deletions cut 3 bases from V and 6 bases from J, with 9 bases between. The CDR3 totals 12 residues. The DNA for the CDR3 is TGTGCCATCAGTGAAGGACCACGCGAGCAGTACTTC. This codes for CAISEGPREQYF.

At least ten counts were recorded for this clonotype. J is TRBJ2-5 and V is TRBV5-1, with D perhaps assigned TRBD1 or TRBD2 (5 bases each). The CDR3 spans 15 residues. Looked up from germline, CDR1 is SGHRS and CDR2 is YFSETQ. V lost 0 bases and J lost 5, with 14 bases in between. The CDR3 here is CASSLESGAWETQYF. The CDR3, as DNA: TGCGCCAGCAGCTTGGAGTCCGGGGCTTGGGAGACCCAGTACTTC.

This clonotype has only a few counts. The rearrangement joins TRBV6-1 to TRBJ2-7; TRBD1 matches at 9 bases. The CDR3 is 13 residues long. Germline V gene sequence: CDR1 MNHNS, CDR2 SASEGT. V dropped 4 bases and J dropped 9; count of bases not matched to a gene: 7. This CDR3 reads CASSGAGQGGQYF. As DNA, the CDR3 is TGTGCCAGCAGTGGAGCGGGACAGGGAGGGCAGTACTTC.

The chain carries TRBV20-1 and TRBJ1-1, with D maybe TRBD1 (5 bases). The CDR3 runs 13 residues. Germline loops: CDR1 DFQATT, CDR2 SNEGSKA (reference sequence). The V end lost 3 bases, the J end lost 8 bases, and 16 bases lay between the germline ends. CDR3 in amino acids: CSASSGIDMEAFF. CDR3 nucleotide sequence: TGCAGTGCTAGTTCAGGGATCGATATGGAAGCTTTCTTT.

The V and J genes are TRBV24-1 and TRBJ2-1, with D perhaps TRBD1 (7 bases). CDR3 length: 16 amino acids. Trimming took 3 bases from V and 7 from J, leaving 18 bases between them. Germline loops: CDR1 KGHDR, CDR2 SFDVKD. CDR3 in DNA: TGTGCCACCAGTGATCGCACGGCAGGGGGGTTAAATGAGCAGTTCTTC. This gives the protein CATSDRTAGGLNEQFF.